These 4 T cell receptor beta chains originate from one sample sequenced in a study of blood T cells in healthy people across ages. Sample-barcoded 5' priming and a J-beta primer mix drove a second PCR of about 7 to 12 cycles. TCRdb reprocessed the 5' RACE reads via MiXCR and lists one record per CDR3 protein. The table shows some 930,000 distinct CDR3 sequences, with roughly 29% occurring only once. These data were also filed under a second study, of T cells of mothers and their children.

Material for sequencing was blood. All receptors come from a woman aged 35 to 49 in good health.

V usage is TRBV12-3 or TRBV12-4 and J usage is TRBJ1-4; D uncertain. Trimming cost V 5 bases and J 1 base, with 8 bases left between them. The CDR3 consists of 14 residues. CDR3 region: CASSPDETNEKLFF. CDR3 nucleotide sequence: TGTGCCAGCAGTCCCGATGAAACTAATGAAAAACTGTTTTTT.

This clonotype was observed a handful of times. The chain carries TRBV5-1 and TRBJ2-1, with 9 bases that match TRBD1. The CDR3 covers 14 residues. Germline V gives CDR1 SGHRS, CDR2 YFSETQ. V shed 8 bases, J shed 2 bases, and the junction held 5 bases outside the gene matches. The CDR3 here is CASRQGETYNEQFF. The CDR3, as DNA: TGCGCCAGTAGACAGGGGGAGACCTACAATGAGCAGTTCTTC. Full variable domain (missing parts from reference TRBV5-1 and TRBJ2-1): KAGVTQTPRYLIKTRGQQVTLSCSPISGHRSVSWYQQTPGQGLQFLFEYFSETQRNKGNFPGRFSGRQFSNSRSEMNVSTLELGDSALYLCASRQGETYNEQFFGPGTRLTVL.

There are many counts of this clonotype. The gene calls are TRBV7-2 and TRBJ1-2, with 8 positions matching TRBD1. Germline assignment: CDR1 SGHTA and CDR2 FQGNSA. This CDR3 has 16 amino acids. After removal of 0 bases from V and 2 bases from J, the junction contained 5 bases not matched to a gene. CDR3: CASSLAATGANYGYTF. The DNA for the CDR3 is TGTGCCAGCAGCTTAGCGGCGACAGGGGCAAACTATGGCTACACCTTC.

This clonotype has a handful of counts. The V call is TRBV4-3, the J call TRBJ2-2; D is perhaps TRBD1 (6 bases). The V end was cut by 0 bases, the J end by 4 bases, with 12 bases between. The CDR3 is 16 residues long. Germline V lookup: CDR1 LGHNA, CDR2 YSLEER. The CDR3 region is CASSQESRRGTGELFF. CDR3 nucleotide sequence: TGCGCCAGCAGCCAAGAATCCCGCAGGGGCACCGGGGAGCTGTTTTTT.